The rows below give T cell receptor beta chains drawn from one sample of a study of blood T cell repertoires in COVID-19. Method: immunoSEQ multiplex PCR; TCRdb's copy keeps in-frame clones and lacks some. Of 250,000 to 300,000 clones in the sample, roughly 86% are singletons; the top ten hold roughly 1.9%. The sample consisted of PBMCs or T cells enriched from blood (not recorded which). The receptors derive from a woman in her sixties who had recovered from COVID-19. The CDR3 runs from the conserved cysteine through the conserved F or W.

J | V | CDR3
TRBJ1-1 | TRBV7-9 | CASSFGRGTEAFF
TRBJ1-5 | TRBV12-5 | CASGLEGDQPQHF
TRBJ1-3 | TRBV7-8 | CASSLGWRGGGNTIYF
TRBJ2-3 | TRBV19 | CAGTSGKEGTDTQYF
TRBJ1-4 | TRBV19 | CASSTRGRFEKLFF
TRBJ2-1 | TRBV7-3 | CASSAWRGSSSYNEQFF
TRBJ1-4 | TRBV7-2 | CASSLETGYYEKLFF
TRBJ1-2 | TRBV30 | CAWRGSYGYTF
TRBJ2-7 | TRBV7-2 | CASSLDGTGISFYEQYF
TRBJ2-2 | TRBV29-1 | CSVEVRGTGELFF
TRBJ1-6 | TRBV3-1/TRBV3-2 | CASSQAHSNSPLHF
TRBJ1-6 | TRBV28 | CASATTGTWDSPLHF
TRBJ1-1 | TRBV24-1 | CATSGDSTEAFF
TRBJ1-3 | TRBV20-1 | CSASQIRNTIYF
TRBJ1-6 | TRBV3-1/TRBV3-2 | CASSQGSGIDSPLHF
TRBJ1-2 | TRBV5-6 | CASSLVAEGNYGYTF
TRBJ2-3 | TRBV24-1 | CARAGADTQYF
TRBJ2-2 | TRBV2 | CASRGTGVRELFF
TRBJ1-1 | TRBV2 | CASRGRSAFF
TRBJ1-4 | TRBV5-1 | CASSQGTSGGDEKLFF
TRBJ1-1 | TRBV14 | CASSRTVNTEAFF
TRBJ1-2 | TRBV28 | CASSLSGRTSYGYTF
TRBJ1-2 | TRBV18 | CASSRFLDSVNYGYTF
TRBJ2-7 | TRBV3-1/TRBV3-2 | CASSQGQVWEQYF
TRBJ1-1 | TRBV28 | CASSSPGRDTEAFF
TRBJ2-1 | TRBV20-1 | CSASASGYNEQFF
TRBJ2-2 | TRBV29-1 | CSAERTGELFF
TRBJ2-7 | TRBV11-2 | CASSILRRPIAGAAYEQYF
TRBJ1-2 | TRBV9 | CASSPQLSGQGLGYTF
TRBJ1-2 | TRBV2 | CASSEQGPSYGYTF
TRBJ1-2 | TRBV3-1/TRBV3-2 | CASSPHGEGYTF
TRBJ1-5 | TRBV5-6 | CASSIDRGNQPQHF
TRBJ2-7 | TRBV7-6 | CASSRAGGPYEQYF
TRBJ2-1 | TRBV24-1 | CATDGYETGRFF
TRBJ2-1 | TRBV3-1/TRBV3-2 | CASSRGSSYNEQFF
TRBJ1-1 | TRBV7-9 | CASSSYWGGTEAFF
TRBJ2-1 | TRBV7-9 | CASRYGLAGTYNEQFF
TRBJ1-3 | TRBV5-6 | CASSLNQGTAGNTIYF
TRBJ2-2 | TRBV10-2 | CASSDFSVTGELFF
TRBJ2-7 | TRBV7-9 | CASSLVASGNYEQYF
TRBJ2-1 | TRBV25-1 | CASARTSSYNEQFF
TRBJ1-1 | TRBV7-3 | CASSLTVASEAFF